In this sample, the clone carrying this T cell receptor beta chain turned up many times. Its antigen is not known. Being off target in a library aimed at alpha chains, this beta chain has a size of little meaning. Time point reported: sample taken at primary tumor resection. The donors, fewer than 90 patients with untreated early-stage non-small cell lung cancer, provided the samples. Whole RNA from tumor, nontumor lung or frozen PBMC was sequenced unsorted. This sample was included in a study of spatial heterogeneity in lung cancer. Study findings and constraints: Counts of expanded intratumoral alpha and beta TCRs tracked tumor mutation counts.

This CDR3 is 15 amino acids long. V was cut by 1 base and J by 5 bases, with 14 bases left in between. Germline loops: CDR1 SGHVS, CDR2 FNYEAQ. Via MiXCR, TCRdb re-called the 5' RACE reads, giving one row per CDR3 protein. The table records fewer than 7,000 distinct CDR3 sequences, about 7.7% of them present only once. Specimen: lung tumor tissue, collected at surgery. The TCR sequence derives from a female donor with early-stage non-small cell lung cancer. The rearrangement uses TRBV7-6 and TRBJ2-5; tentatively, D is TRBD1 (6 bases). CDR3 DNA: TGTGCCAGCAGCTTAGGGCAGGGGCTTCAGGAGACCCAGTACTTC. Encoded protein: CASSLGQGLQETQYF.